Listed below are T cell receptor beta chains from one sample, sequenced in a study of T cells in Graves' hyperthyroidism and ophthalmopathy. TCRdb re-derived calls from the multiplex PCR reads in MiXCR, one entry per CDR3 protein. The sample holds roughly 500,000 distinct CDR3 sequences, around 46% seen once. Sequenced sample: peripheral blood or thyroid tissue (not recorded which). The receptors derive from an adult woman with Graves' disease, either hyperthyroidism or ophthalmopathy (not recorded which). CDR3s include the opening cysteine and the closing phenylalanine or tryptophan. Each record gives: clone size, V gene, D gene, J gene, CDR3 protein, CDR3 DNA. D genes are given only for firm matches. The listing skips clone size in some rows; elsewhere it reads once, few, many or a size class.

few	TRBV14	TRBD2	TRBJ2-1	CASSQGLAGHEQFF	TGTGCCAGCAGCCAGGGACTAGCGGGACATGAGCAGTTCTTC
few	TRBV7-2	TRBD2	TRBJ2-1	CASSLVLAVQSSYNEQFF	TGTGCCAGCAGCTTAGTACTAGCGGTTCAGAGCTCCTACAATGAGCAGTTCTTC
few	TRBV2	-	TRBJ2-3	CASNTPGLTDTQYF	TGTGCCAGCAATACCCCCGGGCTCACAGATACGCAGTATTTT
many	TRBV29-1	-	TRBJ2-7	CSVRTGQRSSYEQYF	TGCAGCGTCCGAACGGGACAAAGGAGCTCCTACGAGCAGTACTTC
few	TRBV3-1	-	TRBJ2-7	CASSQDAGVLYYEQYF	TGTGCCAGCAGCCAAGATGCAGGGGTCCTTTACTACGAGCAGTACTTC
-	TRBV5-1	-	TRBJ1-6	CVSSLEAANSPLHF	TGCGTCAGCAGCTTGGAGGCAGCGAATTCACCCCTCCACTTT
-	TRBV5-1	-	TRBJ2-2	CASSLGQGTGELFF	TGCGCCAGCAGCTTGGGGCAGGGCACCGGGGAGCTGTTTTTT
many	TRBV5-1	TRBD1	TRBJ2-7	CASSLKPGTGDLEQYF	TGCGCCAGCAGCTTGAAACCCGGGACAGGGGACCTGGAGCAGTACTTC
-	TRBV5-1	TRBD1	TRBJ2-6	CASSIDRDNVLTF	TGCGCCAGCAGCATCGACAGGGACAACGTCCTGACTTTC
many	TRBV2	TRBD1	TRBJ2-7	CASQQGERPSYEQYF	TGTGCCAGCCAACAGGGGGAGCGGCCATCCTACGAGCAGTACTTC
-	TRBV7-2	-	TRBJ1-2	CASSPTRDNGYTF	TGTGCCAGCAGTCCAACCCGGGACAATGGCTACACCTTC